The 27 T cell receptor beta chains below come from one sample, sequenced in a study of T cell repertoires in cytomegalovirus infection. Each CDR3 protein is one row after TCRdb ran MiXCR on the reads. Among some 680,000 distinct CDR3 sequences listed, less than 40% were seen once. Input material: PBMCs. These TCRs come from a human donor in good health (CMV status not recorded). Some clones in this sample may be carry-over from other donors' samples.

This chain joins TRBV5-1 and TRBJ2-3; no definite D call. The CDR3 is 14 amino acids. Germline values: CDR1 SGHRS, CDR2 YFSETQ. Trimming cost V 2 bases and J 2 bases, with 9 bases left between them. CDR3 sequence (DNA): TGCGCCAGCAGCTTTTTGGAGTTCACAGATACGCAGTATTTT. Protein product: CASSFLEFTDTQYF. The whole variable domain, remainder taken from reference TRBV5-1 and TRBJ2-3, is KAGVTQTPRYLIKTRGQQVTLSCSPISGHRSVSWYQQTPGQGLQFLFEYFSETQRNKGNFPGRFSGRQFSNSRSEMNVSTLELGDSALYLCASSFLEFTDTQYFGPGTRLTVL.

This clonotype was counted only a few times. This sequence joins TRBV18 and TRBJ1-1; the D gene is possibly TRBD1 (5 bases). The CDR3 contains 14 residues. Germline CDR1 reads KGHSH; CDR2 reads LQKENI. Between the trimmed V and J ends, which lost 5 bases and 0 bases, there was a span of 10 bases. The CDR3: CASSTGLMNTEAFF. DNA for the CDR3: TGTGCCAGCTCAACGGGACTTATGAACACTGAAGCTTTCTTT.

The chain uses TRBV28 and TRBJ2-3, with D perhaps being TRBD1 or TRBD2 (5 bases each). Germline CDR1 is MDHEN and CDR2 is SYDVKM. Trimming shortened V by 6 bases and J by 6 bases, and 22 bases separated the two germline ends. The CDR3 has 16 amino acids. CDR3 region: CASRDRGLYALDTQYF. The CDR3, as DNA: TGTGCCAGCAGGGACCGGGGCCTGTACGCCTTGGATACGCAGTATTTT.

This chain joins TRBV19 and TRBJ1-3; weak D call: TRBD1 (5 bases). The V end was cut by 5 bases, the J end by 0 bases, with 11 bases between. CDR1 LNHDA and CDR2 SQIVND come from the germline V gene (reference sequence). The CDR3 contains 15 residues. The CDR3 here is CASSGTRSSGNTIYF. CDR3 DNA sequence: TGTGCCAGTAGTGGGACCCGCTCCTCTGGAAACACCATATATTTT.

The chain couples TRBV20-1 to TRBJ1-5, with TRBD1 matching over 9 bases. In germline, CDR1 is DFQATT, CDR2 SNEGSKA (reference sequence). The CDR3 covers 14 residues. V dropped 6 bases and J dropped 4; count of bases not matched to a gene: 7. The DNA for the CDR3 is TGCAGTGCGGGGGGACAGGGATGGAATCAGCCCCAGCATTTT. It translates to CSAGGQGWNQPQHF.

The J gene is TRBJ2-2, the V gene TRBV6-1, with TRBD2 as a possible D gene (5 bases). CDR1 and CDR2 (germline): MNHNS, SASEGT. V was trimmed by 7 bases and J by 7 bases, leaving 13 bases between them. There are 13 residues in the CDR3. The CDR3: CASNPRVGGELFF. In DNA, the CDR3 is TGTGCCAGCAACCCGAGGGTTGGCGGGGAGCTGTTTTTT.

Turning to this clonotype: Its ends do not fully match the called genes, so a read error is possible. The rearrangement uses TRBV5-6 and TRBJ2-7; D gene uncertain. This CDR3 contains 14 residues. The V gene's germline CDR1 is SGHDT and CDR2 YYEEEE. The CDR3 coding sequence is TGTGCCAGCAGCTTAAGGGCCGGCCTCTACGAGCATTACTTC. Its protein is CASSLRAGLYEHYF.

The rearrangement uses TRBV28 and TRBJ2-7, with D possibly TRBD2 on 7 matching bases. CDR1 MDHEN and CDR2 SYDVKM come from the germline V gene. Trimming stripped 3 bases from V and 0 bases from J, with 15 bases between. This CDR3 is 16 amino acids long. The CDR3 nucleotides are TGTGCCAGCAGTTTGGGAGGGTCAGGGGTCTCCTACGAGCAGTACTTC. This encodes CASSLGGSGVSYEQYF.

This clonotype showed up just a few times. The chain is built from TRBV19 and TRBJ1-1, with D perhaps matching TRBD1 (6 bases). V gave up 3 bases and J gave up 1 base, with 15 bases separating them. The length of the CDR3 is 16 residues. CDR1 is LNHDA, CDR2 SQIVND, per germline (reference sequence). The CDR3 DNA is TGTGCCAGTAGTATTCACCCAGACAGGAGGAACACTGAAGCTTTCTTT. This sequence encodes CASSIHPDRRNTEAFF.

The chain links TRBV28 to TRBJ1-4; TRBD1 might be the D (6 bases). CDR1 and CDR2 (germline): MDHEN, SYDVKM. V lost 8 bases, J lost 0 bases, and 16 bases lay in between. The CDR3 extends over 16 amino acids. CDR3 coding DNA: TGTGCCAGCGGCAGTGGGACACAACCAACTAATGAAAAACTGTTTTTT. Protein product: CASGSGTQPTNEKLFF.

This clonotype was found a few times. The rearrangement links TRBV6-1 to TRBJ2-1, with TRBD2 matching 12 bases. J gave up 4 bases and V 4 bases, and 11 bases lay outside the gene matches. The CDR3 covers 18 residues. CDR1 and CDR2 (germline): MNHNS, SASEGT. Here the CDR3 DNA reads TGTGCCAGCAGTGCCTCTAGCGGGAGGGCCCTTTTATACAATGAGCAGTTCTTC. This sequence encodes CASSASSGRALLYNEQFF.

As for this clonotype: Germline and junction disagree at one end, which may indicate a read error. This chain links TRBV15 with TRBJ2-5; D call uncertain. Germline V lookup: CDR1 LNHNV, CDR2 YYDKDF (reference sequence). This CDR3 region has 13 residues. Here the CDR3 DNA reads TGTGCCACCAGCAAAAGACACCAAGAGAACCAGTACTTC. This encodes CATSKRHQENQYF.

V usage is TRBV28 and J usage is TRBJ1-1; unclear D gene. With 4 bases removed from V and 8 bases from J, the gap between germline ends came to 32 bases. This CDR3 contains 19 residues. Germline values: CDR1 MDHEN, CDR2 SYDVKM. CDR3 sequence (DNA): TGTGCCAGCAGTTATAAATTTCGTTGGGTCCCGGCGTGGAATGGAGAAGCTTTCTTT. This encodes CASSYKFRWVPAWNGEAFF.

This clonotype was picked up many times. This chain links TRBV7-6 with TRBJ2-7; D tentatively reads TRBD1 or TRBD2 (5 bases each). Between the trimmed V and J ends, which lost 5 bases and 7 bases, there was a span of 18 bases. In germline, CDR1 is SGHVS, CDR2 FNYEAQ. The CDR3 contains 14 residues. The CDR3: CASSREGTALEQYF. The DNA for the CDR3 is TGTGCCAGCAGCCGAGAGGGGACCGCTCTTGAGCAGTACTTC.

Only a few counts were recorded for this clonotype. The chain combines TRBV5-1 with TRBJ1-1, with TRBD1 identical over 8 bases. CDR3 length equals 14 residues. Germline V gives CDR1 SGHRS, CDR2 YFSETQ. J lost 4 bases, V lost 4 bases, and 6 bases had no gene match. CDR3 amino acids: CASSDTGGITEAFF. For the CDR3, the DNA is TGCGCCAGCAGCGACACAGGGGGAATCACTGAAGCTTTCTTT.

V is TRBV7-6 and J is TRBJ1-4; TRBD1 might be the D (5 bases). V was shortened by 5 bases and J by 8 bases, with 18 bases between the two germline ends. This CDR3 spans 15 amino acids. CDR1 and CDR2 from the germline V gene are SGHVS and FNYEAQ. DNA of the CDR3: TGTGCCAGCAGCCCCCGGGCCTACTCAGGGGAAAAACTGTTTTTT. This encodes CASSPRAYSGEKLFF.

This sequence joins TRBV29-1 and TRBJ1-3; tentative D call: TRBD1 (6 bases). The V gene lost 4 bases and the J gene lost 3 bases, with 16 bases spanning the gap. Per germline, CDR1 SQVTM and CDR2 ANQGSEA. CDR3 size: 15 residues. This CDR3 is CSVAQDRLGGNTIYF. DNA of the CDR3: TGCAGCGTTGCCCAAGACAGGTTAGGTGGAAACACCATATATTTT.

The rearrangement links TRBV7-9 to TRBJ2-1, with 8 bases lining up with TRBD1. V dropped 10 bases and J dropped 9; count of bases not matched to a gene: 8. Germline V gene sequence: CDR1 SEHNR, CDR2 FQNEAQ (reference sequence). CDR3 size: 12 residues. CDR3 bases: TGTGCCACCCGGACAGGGTCTCTTGAGCAGTTCTTC. It yields the protein CATRTGSLEQFF.

V usage is TRBV5-1 and J usage is TRBJ2-1; D may be TRBD2 (5 bases). The CDR3 is made up of 15 amino acids. Germline CDR1 reads SGHRS; CDR2 reads YFSETQ. Trimming pared 2 bases from V and 3 bases from J, leaving 12 bases between. The CDR3: CASSFSSGDYNEQFF. The CDR3 region has the DNA TGCGCCAGCAGCTTCTCTTCCGGGGACTACAATGAGCAGTTCTTC.

This clonotype was seen only a few times. The rearrangement joins TRBV6-5 to TRBJ1-5; D is unclear. The CDR3 length is 14 residues. Germline V gives CDR1 MNHEY, CDR2 SVGAGI. V was cut by 0 bases and J by 3 bases, with 6 bases left in between. This CDR3 is CASSYSMDNQPQHF. DNA of the CDR3: TGTGCCAGCAGTTACTCGATGGACAATCAGCCCCAGCATTTT.

This clonotype was counted only a few times. V usage is TRBV6-4 and J usage is TRBJ1-1; D perhaps matches TRBD1 (6 bases). CDR1 and CDR2 from the germline V gene are MRHNA and SNTAGT. V was trimmed by 4 bases and J by 0 bases, leaving 12 bases between them. The CDR3 contains 15 residues. In nucleotides, the CDR3 is TGTGCCAGCAGTGTACAGGGAGGAATGAACACTGAAGCTTTCTTT. Protein: CASSVQGGMNTEAFF.

The chain combines TRBV7-2 with TRBJ2-3; D is perhaps TRBD2 (5 bases). Trimming cost V 1 base and J 1 base, with 12 bases left between them. The CDR3 runs 16 residues. Germline-derived CDR1 and CDR2 are SGHTA and FQGNSA. The chain's CDR3 is CASSLVASYGTDTQYF. The CDR3 DNA reads as TGTGCCAGCAGCTTAGTGGCTAGCTACGGCACAGATACGCAGTATTTT.

This chain joins TRBV4-2 and TRBJ1-5; D gene unclear. Germline V lookup: CDR1 LGHNA, CDR2 YNFKEQ. The V end lost 0 bases, the J end lost 5 bases, and 8 bases lay between the germline ends. The CDR3 has 14 amino acids. CDR3 sequence: CASSQESTHQPQHF. The CDR3 DNA is TGTGCCAGCAGCCAAGAATCAACCCATCAGCCCCAGCATTTT.

The sample holds many counts of this clonotype. The chain couples TRBV7-3 to TRBJ1-2, with D perhaps TRBD1 (5 bases). Per the germline V gene, CDR1 is SGHTA and CDR2 is FQGTGA. This CDR3 spans 14 amino acids. Trimming took 5 bases from V and 1 from J, leaving 11 bases between them. CDR3 coding DNA: TGTGCCAGCAGCCCCTGGGGGGGTAACTATGGCTACACCTTC. Its translation: CASSPWGGNYGYTF.

The rearrangement links TRBV19 to TRBJ2-2; the match to TRBD1 covers 7 bases. V lost 7 bases, J lost 2 bases, and 4 bases stayed unmatched. CDR3 length: 14 amino acids. Germline assignment: CDR1 LNHDA and CDR2 SQIVND (reference sequence). The CDR3 is CASNTGENTGELFF. In DNA form, the CDR3 reads TGTGCCAGTAATACAGGGGAAAACACCGGGGAGCTGTTTTTT.

This clonotype has a handful of counts. The V gene is TRBV2, the J gene TRBJ1-4; 11 positions match TRBD1. The CDR3 runs to 16 residues. CDR1 SNHLY and CDR2 FYNNEI come from the germline V gene. The J segment lost 8 bases and the V segment lost 5 bases, leaving 10 bases of the junction unmatched. The CDR3 loop is CASSSGTGGRAEKLFF. The CDR3 DNA follows: TGTGCCAGCAGTTCCGGGACAGGGGGGAGAGCCGAAAAACTGTTTTTT. The variable domain in full, completed from reference TRBV2 and TRBJ1-4, reads EPEVTQTPSHQVTQMGQEVILRCVPISNHLYFYWYRQILGQKVEFLVSFYNNEISEKSEIFDDQFSVERPDGSNFTLKIRSTKLEDSAMYFCASSSGTGGRAEKLFFGSGTQLSVL.

The chain recombines TRBV28 with TRBJ2-1; TRBD2 matches 8 bases. Germline-derived CDR1 and CDR2 are MDHEN and SYDVKM. CDR3 length: 14 amino acids. V dropped 3 bases and J dropped 9; count of bases not matched to a gene: 7. This CDR3 is CASSFRGGLGEQFF. DNA for the CDR3: TGTGCCAGCAGTTTTCGGGGGGGCCTAGGTGAGCAGTTCTTC.